This passage covers 21 T cell receptor beta chains from one sample sequenced in a study of blood T cell repertoires in COVID-19. The protocol was immunoSEQ multiplex PCR, while the TCRdb copy is restricted to in-frame clones and leaves out a portion. The sample includes under 45,000 clones, around 87% of them seen just once. Sequenced material: peripheral blood. The receptors derive from an elderly woman in a cohort sampled during active or convalescent COVID-19.

V is TRBV7-3 and J is TRBJ2-3; 7 nucleotides line up with TRBD2. The trim removed 0 bases at V and 4 bases at J, leaving 4 bases unmatched. CDR1 is SGHTA and CDR2 is FQGTGA in the germline V gene. CDR3 length: 15 amino acids. In DNA form, the CDR3 reads TGTGCCAGCAGCTTAACCCGGACTAGGGCAGATACGCAGTATTTT. Translated, it gives CASSLTRTRADTQYF. Filled out from reference TRBV7-3 and TRBJ2-3, the complete variable domain reads GAGVSQTPSNKVTEKGKYVELRCDPISGHTALYWYRQSLGQGPEFLIYFQGTGAADDSGLPNDRFFAVRPEGSVSTLKIQRTERGDSAVYLCASSLTRTRADTQYFGPGTRLTVL.

The chain recombines TRBV9 with TRBJ1-3; no definite D call. The CDR3 loop spans 16 amino acids. Trimming shortened V by 4 bases and J by 0 bases, and 14 bases separated the two germline ends. The germline V gene encodes CDR1 SGDLS and CDR2 YYNGEE. CDR3 nucleotides: TGTGCCAGCAGCCCCCCCCCGTCGGGCTCTGGAAACACCATATATTTT. The encoded protein is CASSPPPSGSGNTIYF. Using reference TRBV9 and TRBJ1-3 for the parts outside the CDR3, the full variable domain is DSGVTQTPKHLITATGQRVTLRCSPRSGDLSVYWYQQSLDQGLQFLIQYYNGEERAKGNILERFSAQQFPDLHSELNLSSLELGDSALYFCASSPPPSGSGNTIYFGEGSWLTVV.

This chain uses TRBV6-5 with TRBJ2-2; 9 bases map to TRBD1. V lost 7 bases and J lost 3; bases outside the gene matches: 6. CDR3 length: 15 residues. Germline V gene sequence: CDR1 MNHEY, CDR2 SVGAGI. The chain's CDR3 is CASKHDRGDTGELFF. The DNA of the CDR3 is TGTGCCAGCAAACACGACAGGGGGGACACCGGGGAGCTGTTTTTT.

V is TRBV11-2 and J is TRBJ2-2; no reliable D call. This CDR3 has 19 amino acids. Per germline, CDR1 SGHAT and CDR2 FQNNGV. V lost 1 base and J 0 bases, leaving 18 bases between the germline ends. The CDR3 DNA reads TGTGCCAGCAGCTTAGGGCGCGGTTCCAGCGTTTCGAACACCGGGGAGCTGTTTTTT. The encoded protein is CASSLGRGSSVSNTGELFF.

The genes are TRBV19 and TRBJ1-6; D ambiguous. V gave up 6 bases and J gave up 5 bases, with 20 bases separating them. This CDR3 has 17 amino acids. The germline V gene has CDR1 LNHDA and CDR2 SQIVND (reference sequence). The chain's CDR3 is CASSRPARAANNSPLHF. The CDR3 nucleotides read TGTGCCAGTAGCCGACCGGCGAGGGCCGCCAATAATTCACCCCTCCACTTT.

The rearrangement uses TRBV19 and TRBJ1-6; 11 bases map to TRBD1. The germline V gene encodes CDR1 LNHDA and CDR2 SQIVND (reference sequence). This CDR3 has 16 residues. V was pared by 5 bases and J by 6 bases, with 6 bases of the junction left unmatched. CDR3 DNA sequence: TGTGCCAGTAGTTCTGCCGGGACAGGGGGTAATTCACCCCTCCACTTT. Translated: CASSSAGTGGNSPLHF.

This clone has a handful of counts. The V call is TRBV15, the J call TRBJ1-5, with no clear D. Trimming left V 5 bases short and J 2 bases short, with 10 bases between. CDR1 is LNHNV and CDR2 is YYDKDF in the germline V gene (reference sequence). This CDR3 region has 14 residues. The CDR3 region is CATSLNSRNQPQHF. Written as DNA, the CDR3 is TGTGCCACCAGCCTTAACTCCCGCAATCAGCCCCAGCATTTT.

This clone was seen only once. This chain uses TRBV3-1 (or the pseudogene TRBV3-2) with TRBJ2-7; unclear D gene. The germline V gene encodes CDR1 LGHDT and CDR2 YNNKEL (reference sequence). This CDR3 is built from 14 residues. Trimming removed 2 bases from V and 10 bases from J, with 18 bases in between. CDR3 nucleotides: TGTGCCAGCAGCCAACTAGAAAGGTGGAGCGAACAGTACTTC. It yields the protein CASSQLERWSEQYF.

The chain links TRBV10-3 to TRBJ2-7; 11 nucleotides align to TRBD2. Per germline, CDR1 ENHRY and CDR2 SYGVKD. V gave up 3 bases and J gave up 4 bases; unmatched junction bases: 14. This CDR3 has 18 amino acids. The CDR3 here is CAISDPRLVTSGSYEQYF. In DNA, the CDR3 is TGTGCCATCAGTGACCCGCGGCTAGTAACTAGCGGGAGTTACGAGCAGTACTTC.

The V call is TRBV11-3, the J call TRBJ1-1, with TRBD1 matching over 7 bases. The germline gives CDR1 SGHNT, CDR2 YENEEA. The CDR3 runs 15 residues. After removal of 5 bases from V and 4 bases from J, the junction contained 10 bases not matched to a gene. For the CDR3, the DNA is TGTGCCAGCAGCCCGGGACAGTTACAGACCACTGAAGCTTTCTTT. Translated: CASSPGQLQTTEAFF. Based on the CDR3 plus reference TRBV11-3 and TRBJ1-1, the full variable domain is EAGVVQSPRYKIIEKKQPVAFWCNPISGHNTLYWYLQNLGQGPELLIRYENEEAVDDSQLPKDRFSAERLKGVDSTLKIQPAELGDSAVYLCASSPGQLQTTEAFFGQGTRLTVV.

V is TRBV5-5 and J is TRBJ1-1; 7 nucleotides agree with TRBD1. CDR1 and CDR2 (germline): SGHKS, YYEKEE (reference sequence). The CDR3 has 16 amino acids. The junction had 8 bases not matched to a gene; V was cut back by 3 bases and J by 0 bases. CDR3 residues: CASSSRDRQMNTEAFF. CDR3 DNA: TGTGCCAGCAGCTCCCGGGACAGACAAATGAACACTGAAGCTTTCTTT.

V usage is TRBV11-1 and J usage is TRBJ2-7; D is possibly TRBD1 (5 bases). Germline V gene data show CDR1 as SGHAT and CDR2 as FQDESV (reference sequence). Trimming removed 1 base at V and 0 bases at J, with 7 bases between. The CDR3 is made up of 14 amino acids. CDR3 bases: TGTGCCAGCAGCTTAGACAGGCGCTCCTACGAGCAGTACTTC. Its protein is CASSLDRRSYEQYF.

Only one count was recorded for this clone. The chain combines TRBV10-3 with TRBJ1-4; 7 positions agree with TRBD1. This CDR3 region has 15 residues. The J segment lost 0 bases and the V segment lost 2 bases, leaving 0 bases of the junction unmatched. Per the germline V gene, CDR1 is ENHRY and CDR2 is SYGVKD. CDR3 DNA: TGTGCCATCAGTGAGGGGACAGCAACTAATGAAAAACTGTTTTTT. It codes for CAISEGTATNEKLFF.

The genes are TRBV27 and TRBJ2-7; D might be TRBD2 (5 bases). The CDR3 covers 14 residues. V lost 4 bases to trimming and J lost 4 bases, with 14 bases between them. CDR1 and CDR2 (germline): MNHEY, SMNVEV (reference sequence). The CDR3 sequence is CASSSPLGAYEQYF. The DNA for the CDR3 is TGTGCCAGCAGTTCCCCTTTGGGAGCGTACGAGCAGTACTTC.

V and J are TRBV5-1 and TRBJ2-3, with TRBD2 identical over 15 bases. CDR1 SGHRS and CDR2 YFSETQ come from the germline V gene. This CDR3 comprises 18 residues. V lost 3 bases and J lost 0; bases outside the gene matches: 5. CDR3 in amino acids: CASSSRTSGRASTDTQYF. CDR3 DNA: TGCGCCAGCAGCTCACGGACTAGCGGGAGGGCTAGCACAGATACGCAGTATTTT.

The chain recombines TRBV28 with TRBJ2-3; 9 positions match TRBD1. Germline CDR1 and CDR2: MDHEN and SYDVKM. The CDR3 is 16 residues long. V dropped 5 bases and J dropped 2; count of bases not matched to a gene: 8. The CDR3 bases are TGTGCCAGCAGTCCTACAGGGGGCTGGGACACAGATACGCAGTATTTT. Translation: CASSPTGGWDTDTQYF.

V and J are TRBV3-1 (or the pseudogene TRBV3-2) and TRBJ2-3; the D is unclear. V lost 1 base and J lost 6, with 8 bases in between. CDR1 and CDR2 from the germline V gene are LGHDT and YNNKEL (reference sequence). The CDR3 contains 13 residues. The CDR3 is CASSQGKQDTQYF. The CDR3 coding sequence is TGTGCCAGCAGCCAAGGGAAACAGGATACGCAGTATTTT.

This sequence joins TRBV5-1 and TRBJ2-7; 8 bases agree with TRBD1. The CDR3 spans 15 residues. The V gene end was trimmed by 4 bases and the J gene end by 0 bases; junction bases not matched to a gene: 6. CDR1 is SGHRS and CDR2 is YFSETQ in the germline V gene. The CDR3 DNA is TGCGCCAGCAGCGTGGACAGGGCGAGCTCCTACGAGCAGTACTTC. It encodes CASSVDRASSYEQYF. The entire variable domain, with the rest obtained from reference TRBV5-1 and TRBJ2-7, is as follows: KAGVTQTPRYLIKTRGQQVTLSCSPISGHRSVSWYQQTPGQGLQFLFEYFSETQRNKGNFPGRFSGRQFSNSRSEMNVSTLELGDSALYLCASSVDRASSYEQYFGPGTRLTVT.

The V and J genes are TRBV10-1 and TRBJ1-3, with TRBD1 as a possible D gene (5 bases). CDR1 WNHNN and CDR2 SYGVQD come from the germline V gene (reference sequence). The V gene lost 9 bases and the J gene lost 2 bases, with 11 bases spanning the gap. The length of the CDR3 is 13 residues. The CDR3 DNA sequence: TGCGCCAGTTCCATGGGGCCTGGAAACACCATATATTTT. Translating it yields CASSMGPGNTIYF.

The V call is TRBV7-6, the J call TRBJ2-5; D ambiguous. With 2 bases removed from V and 1 base from J, the gap between germline ends came to 14 bases. Germline V CDR1 and CDR2: SGHVS, FNYEAQ. The CDR3 contains 16 residues. The chain's CDR3 is CASSLMTGVIQETQYF. The CDR3 DNA is TGTGCCAGCAGCTTAATGACTGGAGTAATCCAAGAGACCCAGTACTTC.

Details on this clone: Different DNA sequences within this sample yield the same CDR3. This chain connects TRBV18 to TRBJ1-2; TRBD1 agrees at 9 bases. The CDR3 is 15 amino acids. V was clipped by 2 bases and J by 8 bases; unmatched bases: 9. The germline V gene has CDR1 KGHSH and CDR2 LQKENI. The CDR3 coding sequence is TGTGCCAGCTCACCAAGGACAGGGGAATCCTACGGCTACACCTTC. It translates to CASSPRTGESYGYTF.